This T cell receptor (beta chain) was identified during a study of blood T cell repertoires in COVID-19. This clone occurred a few times. Data came from immunoSEQ multiplex PCR; TCRdb stores just in-frame clones and leaves some out. This table holds hundreds of thousands of clones, just over 90% found once. This clonotype originated in a woman under 30 who had recovered from COVID-19. The specimen was PBMCs or T cells enriched from blood (not recorded which).

The DNA for the CDR3 is TGTGCCACCAGTGAGTGGTTGTGGGGGCGAGAGACCCAGTACTTC. It is translated as CATSEWLWGRETQYF. The V call is TRBV24-1, the J call TRBJ2-5; a possible D gene is TRBD1 (6 bases). V lost 4 bases, J lost 4 bases, and 15 bases lay in between. Germline CDR1 is KGHDR and CDR2 is SFDVKD. This CDR3 spans 15 amino acids.